These 2 T cell receptor beta chains share one sample of origin, sequenced in a study of cytomegalovirus exposure and HLA in healthy donors. TCRdb's copy holds only in-frame clones and misses some; the assay was immunoSEQ multiplex PCR. The repertoire holds tens of thousands of clones, with roughly nine tenths as singletons. The sequenced sample was PBMCs. The receptors derive from a woman younger than 35 in good health and CMV-seropositive.

The chain recombines TRBV9 with TRBJ1-3; unclear D gene. V dropped 5 bases and J dropped 2 bases, with 11 bases sitting between them. CDR1 is SGDLS, CDR2 YYNGEE, per germline. CDR3 length: 14 residues. The CDR3 region is CASSESRAGNTIYF. CDR3 DNA: TGTGCCAGCAGTGAGAGCCGGGCTGGAAACACCATATATTTT.

The chain carries TRBV2 and TRBJ1-2, with no clear D. This CDR3 has 13 residues. Germline V lookup: CDR1 SNHLY, CDR2 FYNNEI. V lost 3 bases and J 2 bases, leaving 7 bases between the germline ends. The CDR3 DNA reads as TGTGCCAGCAGTGATCGGGAGAACTATGGCTACACCTTC. Translation: CASSDRENYGYTF.